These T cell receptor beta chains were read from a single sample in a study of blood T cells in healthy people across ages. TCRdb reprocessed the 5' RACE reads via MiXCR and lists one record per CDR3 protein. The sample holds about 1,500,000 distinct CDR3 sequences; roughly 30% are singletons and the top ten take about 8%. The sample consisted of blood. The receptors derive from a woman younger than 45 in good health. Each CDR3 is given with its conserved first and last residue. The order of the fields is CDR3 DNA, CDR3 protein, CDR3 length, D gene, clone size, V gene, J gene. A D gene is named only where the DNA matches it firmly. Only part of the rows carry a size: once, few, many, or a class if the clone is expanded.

TGTGCCAGCAGTTTAGACGGGGGCCCCTACAATGAGCAGTTCTTC	CASSLDGGPYNEQFF	15	-	many	TRBV12-3/TRBV12-4	TRBJ2-1
TGTGCCAGCAGCTTCTGGGGTAGCGGGAGTGGGGGCACCGGGGAGCTGTTTTTT	CASSFWGSGSGGTGELFF	18	TRBD2	-	TRBV7-2	TRBJ2-2
TGTGCCAGCAGCCCGTGGGCTAGCGGGGGAGGTGGAGAGACCCAGTACTTC	CASSPWASGGGGETQYF	17	TRBD2	-	TRBV7-6	TRBJ2-5
TGCAGCGTTGAACAGGGGGAGAGGGATGAGCAGTTCTTC	CSVEQGERDEQFF	13	TRBD1	many	TRBV29-1	TRBJ2-1
TGTGCCAGCAGGCCTCCAACAGGGGGCGCCCGCAATGAGCAGTTCTTC	CASRPPTGGARNEQFF	16	TRBD1	-	TRBV12-3/TRBV12-4	TRBJ2-1
TGCAGTGCTAGCAGTCCGGGACTAGGGAATGTGGATACGCAGTATTTT	CSASSPGLGNVDTQYF	16	TRBD2	-	TRBV20-1	TRBJ2-3
TGTGCCAGCAGTAACAGGAACCAATTGCCCCGAGAGACCCAGTACTTC	CASSNRNQLPRETQYF	16	-	few	TRBV12-3/TRBV12-4	TRBJ2-5
TGTGCCAGCAGTCCCCCCCGGGACAGGCCGACCTACGAGCAGTACTTC	CASSPPRDRPTYEQYF	16	TRBD1	few	TRBV28	TRBJ2-7
TGTGCCACCAGTGATGCAGTGAGCGGCGAGACCCAGTACTTC	CATSDAVSGETQYF	14	-	once	TRBV7-9	TRBJ2-5
TGTGCCAGCAGTCTTCCACCCGGGACAGGGTACAATGAGCAGTTCTTC	CASSLPPGTGYNEQFF	16	TRBD1	few	TRBV27	TRBJ2-1